Below are 25 T cell receptor beta chains sequenced from a single sample in a study of blood T cell repertoires in COVID-19. Method: immunoSEQ multiplex PCR; TCRdb's copy keeps in-frame clones and lacks some. The table shows 100,000 or so clones, with approximately 86% occurring only once. Sequencing was done on a sample of peripheral blood. The receptors shown here come from a woman in her fifties or sixties in a cohort sampled during active or convalescent COVID-19.

The chain couples TRBV5-8 to TRBJ1-2, with D maybe TRBD1 (6 bases). Germline CDR1 reads SGHTS; CDR2 reads YDEGEE. The CDR3 spans 15 residues. The V end lost 5 bases, the J end lost 4 bases, and 18 bases lay between the germline ends. The CDR3 spells CASSSTGETLYGYTF. CDR3 sequence (DNA): TGTGCCAGCAGTTCGACAGGCGAAACCCTCTATGGCTACACCTTC.

This clone was recorded only once. The chain employs TRBV27 and TRBJ1-1; D possibly corresponds to TRBD1 (6 bases). Germline CDR1 reads MNHEY; CDR2 reads SMNVEV (reference sequence). The CDR3 covers 17 residues. Trimming took 5 bases from V and 1 from J, leaving 20 bases between them. The DNA for the CDR3 is TGTGCCAGCAGTCATTTGCTTTCGGGACAACAGAACACTGAAGCTTTCTTT. It yields the protein CASSHLLSGQQNTEAFF.

The chain links TRBV7-2 to TRBJ2-7; 9 bases are a match to TRBD1. V was clipped by 5 bases and J by 4 bases; unmatched bases: 9. Germline CDR1 reads SGHTA; CDR2 reads FQGNSA. CDR3 length: 15 residues. This CDR3 reads CASSRNTGGGYEQYF. The CDR3, as DNA: TGTGCCAGCAGCCGTAACACAGGGGGCGGGTACGAGCAGTACTTC.

CDR3 sequence (DNA): TGTGCCAGCAGCTATTACGGGACAGGGTCAGAGACCCAGTACTTC. Its translation is CASSYYGTGSETQYF. The rearrangement links TRBV7-8 to TRBJ2-5; 9 nucleotides agree with TRBD1. The CDR3 is 15 amino acids. V lost 4 bases to trimming and J lost 4 bases; unmatched junction nucleotides: 7. In germline, CDR1 is SGHVS, CDR2 FQNEAQ.

V gene TRBV9 combines with J gene TRBJ1-4, with unresolved D. The CDR3 spans 14 residues. From germline, CDR1 is SGDLS and CDR2 YYNGEE. V was shortened by 3 bases and J by 8 bases, with 14 bases between the two germline ends. The CDR3 region is CASSAGLQREKLFF. Here the CDR3 DNA reads TGTGCCAGCAGCGCCGGCCTCCAGAGGGAAAAACTGTTTTTT.

The chain carries TRBV11-2 and TRBJ1-6; 7 bases line up with TRBD1. The CDR3 extends over 15 amino acids. Germline V gene lookup returns CDR1 SGHAT and CDR2 FQNNGV. V lost 8 bases, J lost 5 bases, and 9 bases stayed unmatched. Here the CDR3 reads CASSKPGQHNSPLHF. In DNA form, the CDR3 reads TGTGCCAGCTCCAAACCGGGACAGCATAATTCACCCCTCCACTTT.

This rearrangement joins TRBV18 to TRBJ1-1; 10 bases line up with TRBD1. The junction had 0 bases not matched to a gene; V was cut back by 2 bases and J by 9 bases. The CDR3 spans 12 residues. Germline V lookup: CDR1 KGHSH, CDR2 LQKENI. CDR3 coding DNA: TGTGCCAGCTCACCAGACAGGGGGCAAGCTTTCTTT. This translates into CASSPDRGQAFF.

The gene calls are TRBV9 and TRBJ1-5, with D hard to call. This CDR3 comprises 15 residues. Trimming left V 10 bases short and J 0 bases short, with 17 bases between. Germline V gives CDR1 SGDLS, CDR2 YYNGEE. This CDR3 reads CARTSGVNSNQPQHF. For the CDR3, the DNA is TGTGCCCGCACGTCGGGAGTTAATAGCAATCAGCCCCAGCATTTT. Filled out from reference TRBV9 and TRBJ1-5, the complete variable domain reads DSGVTQTPKHLITATGQRVTLRCSPRSGDLSVYWYQQSLDQGLQFLIQYYNGEERAKGNILERFSAQQFPDLHSELNLSSLELGDSALYFCARTSGVNSNQPQHFGDGTRLSIL.

This chain connects TRBV11-2 to TRBJ1-6, with TRBD1 as a possible D gene (5 bases). Trimming stripped 3 bases from V and 10 bases from J, with 10 bases between. Germline V gene lookup returns CDR1 SGHAT and CDR2 FQNNGV. CDR3 length: 13 amino acids. The CDR3 DNA is TGTGCCAGCAGCTTTATACAGGACTCACCCCTCCACTTT. This translates into CASSFIQDSPLHF.

This clone was found once. The rearrangement joins TRBV4-1 to TRBJ2-3; D gene uncertain. CDR3 length: 13 amino acids. Germline V gene sequence: CDR1 MGHRA, CDR2 YSYEKL. Trimming removed 1 base at V and 6 bases at J, with 8 bases between. CDR3 sequence reads: CASSQVQHDTQYF. CDR3 in DNA: TGCGCCAGCAGCCAAGTTCAACACGATACGCAGTATTTT.

This chain uses TRBV29-1 with TRBJ2-5, with D perhaps TRBD1 (5 bases). The CDR3 length is 12 residues. Germline lookup yields CDR1 SQVTM and CDR2 ANQGSEA. The V end was cut by 4 bases, the J end by 2 bases, with 8 bases between. CDR3 sequence reads: CSVGQFQETQYF. The CDR3 DNA is TGCAGCGTTGGACAGTTTCAAGAGACCCAGTACTTC.

The rearrangement uses TRBV27 and TRBJ2-3; unclear D gene. Germline values: CDR1 MNHEY, CDR2 SMNVEV (reference sequence). V shed 3 bases and J shed 2 bases, with 12 bases lying between them. The CDR3 loop spans 15 amino acids. CDR3 loop: CASSFSLTLTDTQYF. CDR3 sequence (DNA): TGTGCCAGCAGTTTCTCCCTGACTCTCACAGATACGCAGTATTTT.

This clone was picked up one time. The chain couples TRBV5-6 to TRBJ2-5; unclear D gene. With 0 bases removed from V and 5 bases from J, the gap between germline ends came to 8 bases. The CDR3 has 13 residues. The germline CDR1 and CDR2 sequences are SGHDT and YYEEEE. The CDR3 DNA is TGTGCCAGCAGCTTGGCCCCCGGGGAGACCCAGTACTTC. Encoded protein: CASSLAPGETQYF.

J is TRBJ1-6 and V is TRBV6-4; 7 positions match TRBD1. Germline CDR1 is MRHNA and CDR2 is SNTAGT. V was pared by 6 bases and J by 6 bases, with 8 bases of the junction left unmatched. The CDR3 has 15 residues. This CDR3 reads CASRVDRIGNSPLHF. In DNA, the CDR3 is TGTGCCAGCAGGGTGGACAGGATAGGTAATTCACCCCTCCACTTT.

The CDR3 bases are TGTGCCAGCGCGGAGACGGGGAGTGGAAAACTGTTTTTT. This encodes CASAETGSGKLFF. The chain combines TRBV19 with TRBJ1-4; D is ambiguous. CDR1 and CDR2 (germline): LNHDA, SQIVND (reference sequence). The CDR3 runs 13 residues. V lost 9 bases and J lost 10, with 18 bases in between. Together with reference TRBV19 and TRBJ1-4, the CDR3 gives the full variable domain: DGGITQSPKYLFRKEGQNVTLSCEQNLNHDAMYWYRQDPGQGLRLIYYSQIVNDFQKGDIAEGYSVSREKKESFPLTVTSAQKNPTAFYLCASAETGSGKLFFGSGTQLSVL.

The chain combines TRBV6-4 with TRBJ1-1; maybe TRBD1 (5 bases). This CDR3 spans 13 amino acids. Germline V gene lookup returns CDR1 MRHNA and CDR2 SNTAGT. Trimming left V 6 bases short and J 1 base short, with 9 bases between. This CDR3 reads CASRSQGNTEAFF. The CDR3 region has the DNA TGTGCCAGCAGATCCCAGGGGAACACTGAAGCTTTCTTT.

The chain has TRBV4-1 and TRBJ2-2; TRBD1 might be the D (5 bases). The CDR3 is made up of 15 amino acids. Deletions cut 0 bases from V and 6 bases from J, with 11 bases between. Germline-derived CDR1 and CDR2 are MGHRA and YSYEKL. CDR3: CASSQEQVDAGELFF. Here the CDR3 DNA reads TGCGCCAGCAGCCAAGAACAGGTGGACGCCGGGGAGCTGTTTTTT.

The rearrangement links TRBV29-1 to TRBJ1-3; D is uncertain. This CDR3 is 13 amino acids long. Trimming removed 4 bases at V and 0 bases at J, with 7 bases between. Germline V gene data show CDR1 as SQVTM and CDR2 as ANQGSEA. The CDR3 DNA is TGCAGCGTTGGCGCCGGCTCTGGAAACACCATATATTTT. Protein product: CSVGAGSGNTIYF. Combining the CDR3 with reference TRBV29-1 and TRBJ1-3 gives the whole variable domain SAVISQKPSRDICQRGTSLTIQCQVDSQVTMMFWYRQQPGQSLTLIATANQGSEATYESGFVIDKFPISRPNLTFSTLTVSNMSPEDSSIYLCSVGAGSGNTIYFGEGSWLTVV.

The rearrangement uses TRBV5-1 and TRBJ1-1, with TRBD1 identical over 10 bases. This CDR3 comprises 19 residues. J gave up 8 bases and V 4 bases, and 23 bases lay outside the gene matches. The V gene's germline CDR1 is SGHRS and CDR2 YFSETQ. The CDR3 loop reads CASSLAIRPKTPTGGEAFF. The CDR3 DNA reads as TGCGCCAGCAGCCTGGCGATTCGCCCCAAAACCCCGACAGGGGGCGAAGCTTTCTTT.

This clone has more than one count but fewer than ten. This chain's CDR3 is CASSMGPGRGPSPLHF. The CDR3 nucleotides read TGTGCCAGTAGTATGGGTCCGGGCAGGGGGCCTTCACCCCTCCACTTT. The rearrangement joins TRBV19 to TRBJ1-6, with 8 bases fitting TRBD1. Germline V gene data show CDR1 as LNHDA and CDR2 as SQIVND (reference sequence). Trimming took 3 bases from V and 9 from J; bases not matched to a gene: 10. The length of the CDR3 is 16 residues.

The chain carries TRBV6-5 and TRBJ2-5, with 9 nucleotides matching TRBD2. In germline, CDR1 is MNHEY, CDR2 SVGAGI. V shed 7 bases and J 2 bases; nucleotides not matched to a gene: 5. The CDR3 spans 14 residues. Written as DNA, the CDR3 is TGTGCCAGCACCGGGACTAGCATACAAGAGACCCAGTACTTC. This gives the protein CASTGTSIQETQYF.

The chain combines TRBV11-2 with TRBJ2-1; D gene uncertain. Germline CDR1 is SGHAT and CDR2 is FQNNGV. Trimming took 6 bases from V and 8 from J, leaving 11 bases between them. The CDR3 is 12 residues long. The CDR3 DNA reads TGTGCCAGCAGAAGGCAGGCGCATGAGCAGTTCTTC. This translates into CASRRQAHEQFF. The whole variable domain, filled in from reference TRBV11-2 and TRBJ2-1, reads EAGVAQSPRYKIIEKRQSVAFWCNPISGHATLYWYQQILGQGPKLLIQFQNNGVVDDSQLPKDRFSAERLKGVDSTLKIQPAKLEDSAVYLCASRRQAHEQFFGPGTRLTVL.

The rearrangement links TRBV7-9 to TRBJ2-1, with a tentative D call TRBD2 (6 bases). Germline CDR1 reads SEHNR; CDR2 reads FQNEAQ (reference sequence). The CDR3 is 15 amino acids. V was clipped by 3 bases and J by 3 bases, with 12 bases between them. DNA for the CDR3: TGTGCCAGCAGCTTCGGGAGCCCCAACTACAATGAGCAGTTCTTC. Translated: CASSFGSPNYNEQFF.

The gene calls are TRBV5-1 and TRBJ2-7; TRBD2 matches 8 bases. This CDR3 has 17 residues. In germline, CDR1 is SGHRS, CDR2 YFSETQ. V lost 4 bases to trimming and J lost 3 bases; unmatched junction nucleotides: 15. The CDR3 DNA sequence: TGCGCCAGCAGCCCTTCCACCATCACTAGCGGCATCTACGAGCAGTACTTC. This translates into CASSPSTITSGIYEQYF. Together with reference TRBV5-1 and TRBJ2-7, the CDR3 gives the full variable domain: KAGVTQTPRYLIKTRGQQVTLSCSPISGHRSVSWYQQTPGQGLQFLFEYFSETQRNKGNFPGRFSGRQFSNSRSEMNVSTLELGDSALYLCASSPSTITSGIYEQYFGPGTRLTVT.

A single count supports this clone. The chain combines TRBV7-8 with TRBJ2-5; maybe TRBD2 (6 bases). Between the trimmed V and J ends, which lost 0 bases and 6 bases, there was a span of 14 bases. Germline V gives CDR1 SGHVS, CDR2 FQNEAQ. This CDR3 has 15 amino acids. The CDR3 is CASSLAGGSPKTQYF. The CDR3 DNA sequence: TGTGCCAGCAGCTTAGCGGGGGGATCTCCGAAGACCCAGTACTTC.